Below, 18 T cell receptor beta chains from the same sample are listed, as sequenced in a study of cytomegalovirus exposure and HLA in healthy donors. The PCR employed 60 Vbeta primers together with 13 Jbeta primers. The method was immunoSEQ multiplex PCR; TCRdb's version includes in-frame clones alone and lacks a portion of them. This sample carries about 170,000 clones, 80% of them seen once, and the ten largest clones take roughly 4.5%. Sequencing input: PBMCs. Every receptor here comes from a woman between 45 and 65 years old in good health and CMV-seropositive.

The chain carries TRBV7-2 and TRBJ1-5, with D uncertain. This CDR3 comprises 15 residues. Germline-derived CDR1 and CDR2 are SGHTA and FQGNSA. Trimming removed 2 bases from V and 5 bases from J, with 13 bases in between. The CDR3, as DNA: TGTGCCAGCAGCTTAAATTCGGGATCCTATCAGCCCCAGCATTTT. Translation: CASSLNSGSYQPQHF.

The gene calls are TRBV7-4 and TRBJ1-1, with D perhaps matching TRBD1 (5 bases). The CDR3 loop spans 14 amino acids. In germline, CDR1 is SGHVT, CDR2 SQSDAQ. V was pared by 5 bases and J by 7 bases, with 17 bases between. CDR3 region: CASSAHGGEDEAFF. The CDR3 coding sequence is TGTGCCAGCAGCGCCCACGGGGGGGAAGATGAAGCTTTCTTT.

The genes are TRBV27 and TRBJ2-5; TRBD2 agrees at 8 bases. Germline V lookup: CDR1 MNHEY, CDR2 SMNVEV (reference sequence). This CDR3 is built from 14 residues. V shed 1 base and J 4 bases; nucleotides not matched to a gene: 2. CDR3 coding DNA: TGTGCCAGCAGTTTATACCGGGGGGGAGAGACCCAGTACTTC. Amino acids: CASSLYRGGETQYF.

The rearrangement links TRBV5-1 to TRBJ1-4; D is perhaps TRBD1 (6 bases). Trimming stripped 1 base from V and 4 bases from J, with 14 bases between. From germline, CDR1 is SGHRS and CDR2 YFSETQ. There are 16 residues in the CDR3. The CDR3 loop is CASSLSNRALNEKLFF. In nucleotides, the CDR3 is TGCGCCAGCAGCTTGTCAAACAGGGCACTTAATGAAAAACTGTTTTTT. Based on the CDR3 plus reference TRBV5-1 and TRBJ1-4, the full variable domain is KAGVTQTPRYLIKTRGQQVTLSCSPISGHRSVSWYQQTPGQGLQFLFEYFSETQRNKGNFPGRFSGRQFSNSRSEMNVSTLELGDSALYLCASSLSNRALNEKLFFGSGTQLSVL.

This chain joins TRBV19 and TRBJ2-5; D remains unclear. V was clipped by 3 bases and J by 1 base, with 15 bases between them. CDR3 length: 16 residues. Germline CDR1 reads LNHDA; CDR2 reads SQIVND (reference sequence). CDR3 in DNA: TGTGCCAGTAGTATGATGTCGTTCACAGTCCAAGAGACCCAGTACTTC. Its protein product is CASSMMSFTVQETQYF.

The chain employs TRBV4-3 and TRBJ2-4; no firm D call. The CDR3 has 15 residues. Germline lookup yields CDR1 LGHNA and CDR2 YSLEER. Trimming removed 2 bases from V and 1 base from J, with 9 bases in between. CDR3: CASSQSSGAKNIQYF. CDR3 DNA sequence: TGCGCCAGCAGCCAATCCTCCGGGGCCAAAAACATTCAGTACTTC.

This clone has just a few counts. The genes are TRBV5-8 and TRBJ2-1, with 7 bases aligning to TRBD1. The CDR3 loop spans 14 amino acids. V shed 2 bases and J 5 bases; nucleotides not matched to a gene: 4. The germline V gene encodes CDR1 SGHTS and CDR2 YDEGEE. The CDR3 loop is CASSFSDRDNEQFF. CDR3 nucleotide sequence: TGTGCCAGCAGCTTTTCCGACAGGGACAATGAGCAGTTCTTC.

This chain uses TRBV7-6 with TRBJ2-5; 9 bases map to TRBD2. After removal of 3 bases from V and 1 base from J, the junction contained 9 bases not matched to a gene. The CDR3 is made up of 17 amino acids. The V gene's germline CDR1 is SGHVS and CDR2 FNYEAQ. The DNA of the CDR3 is TGTGCCAGCAGCTTCAGCGGGGGGTCAGTGCGCCAAGAGACCCAGTACTTC. Its protein product is CASSFSGGSVRQETQYF.

The chain employs TRBV2 and TRBJ1-2; TRBD1 is a possible D gene (6 bases). The CDR3 runs 14 residues. CDR1 is SNHLY, CDR2 FYNNEI, per germline. V lost 5 bases, J lost 0 bases, and 10 bases lay in between. CDR3 nucleotides: TGTGCCAGCAGTACTGACAGGACTAACTATGGCTACACCTTC. It specifies CASSTDRTNYGYTF.

This chain uses TRBV19 with TRBJ2-7; TRBD1 matches at 11 bases. Germline V gene sequence: CDR1 LNHDA, CDR2 SQIVND (reference sequence). With 6 bases clipped from V and 5 bases from J, the junction kept 9 bases outside the gene matches. This CDR3 is 15 amino acids long. CDR3 coding DNA: TGTGCCAGTAGCACCGCGGACAGGGGGCTAAACGAGCAGTACTTC. Amino acid sequence: CASSTADRGLNEQYF.

This clone has only a few counts. The gene calls are TRBV4-1 and TRBJ2-6; D perhaps matches TRBD2 (6 bases). CDR3 size: 17 residues. V dropped 1 base and J dropped 0 bases, with 10 bases sitting between them. Germline assignment: CDR1 MGHRA and CDR2 YSYEKL. The CDR3 spells CASSQGTTLSGANVLTF. CDR3 nucleotides: TGCGCCAGCAGCCAAGGGACTACGCTCTCTGGGGCCAACGTCCTGACTTTC.

The chain combines TRBV5-4 with TRBJ2-5; 12 nucleotides match TRBD2. Germline CDR1 SGHNT, CDR2 YYREEE (reference sequence). Trimming took 2 bases from V and 4 from J; bases not matched to a gene: 6. This CDR3 is built from 16 residues. The CDR3 is CASSFASGGAGETQYF. The CDR3 coding sequence is TGTGCCAGCAGCTTCGCTAGCGGGGGGGCAGGAGAGACCCAGTACTTC.

This clone was detected a few times. This chain links TRBV2 with TRBJ1-1; D unresolved. V shed 5 bases and J shed 5 bases, with 15 bases lying between them. CDR1 SNHLY and CDR2 FYNNEI come from the germline V gene. The CDR3 is 14 residues long. In DNA, the CDR3 is TGTGCCAGCAGTTCCCCCCCCCTGAGAACTGAAGCTTTCTTT. Protein product: CASSSPPLRTEAFF.

V gene TRBV11-1 combines with J gene TRBJ2-4, with D perhaps matching TRBD2 (5 bases). The V end lost 5 bases, the J end lost 7 bases, and 12 bases lay between the germline ends. The germline CDR1 and CDR2 sequences are SGHAT and FQDESV (reference sequence). The CDR3 runs to 13 residues. This chain's CDR3 is CASSPRWENIQYF. In nucleotides, the CDR3 is TGTGCCAGCAGCCCACGGTGGGAGAACATTCAGTACTTC.

This chain uses TRBV4-3 with TRBJ2-7; 7 bases line up with TRBD1. V lost 3 bases, J lost 4 bases, and 21 bases stayed unmatched. Germline V gene sequence: CDR1 LGHNA, CDR2 YSLEER. The CDR3 spans 19 residues. This CDR3 is CASSHKTNFPGTVLYEQYF. The CDR3 region has the DNA TGCGCCAGCAGCCATAAAACCAACTTCCCCGGGACAGTACTATACGAGCAGTACTTC.

The chain links TRBV27 to TRBJ1-1, with TRBD1 identical over 7 bases. The CDR3 sequence is 14 residues long. The J segment lost 7 bases and the V segment lost 2 bases, leaving 7 bases of the junction unmatched. From germline, CDR1 is MNHEY and CDR2 SMNVEV (reference sequence). The CDR3 coding sequence is TGTGCCAGCAGTTTAGGGACAGAGCCGGATGAAGCTTTCTTT. Translation: CASSLGTEPDEAFF.

This chain connects TRBV4-2 to TRBJ2-3; D is possibly TRBD2 (5 bases). Trimming pared 1 base from V and 4 bases from J, leaving 12 bases between. In germline, CDR1 is LGHNA, CDR2 YNFKEQ. The CDR3 totals 15 residues. The CDR3 DNA reads as TGTGCCAGCAGCCAAGGTGTTAGCGCGGCAGATACGCAGTATTTT. Amino acid sequence: CASSQGVSAADTQYF.

In DNA, the CDR3 is TGTGCCAGCAGAAATGTCGGGCAAGAGACCCAGTACTTC. Translated: CASRNVGQETQYF. The chain carries TRBV28 and TRBJ2-5; D unresolved. The ends were cut back, 6 bases at V and 2 bases at J, with 10 bases in the middle. Germline-derived CDR1 and CDR2 are MDHEN and SYDVKM. There are 13 residues in the CDR3.